These 5 T cell receptor beta chains were all obtained from the same sample, sequenced in a study of OX40 agonist ivuxolimab in advanced cancers. The table came from immunoSEQ multiplex PCR; TCRdb's copy has only in-frame clones and leaves some out. The table includes 85,000 to 100,000 clones, 90% to 95% detected once. The starting material was CD4+ or CD8+ T cells sorted from blood, obtained in a trial of the OX40 agonist ivuxolimab. The receptor set was obtained from an adult with an advanced solid tumor such as melanoma, head and neck, liver or kidney cancer.

The chain carries TRBV12-5 and TRBJ2-1; possibly TRBD1 or TRBD2 for D (5 bases each). CDR3 length: 14 amino acids. Germline-derived CDR1 and CDR2 are LGHNT and FRNRAP. Trimming took off 6 bases at V and 5 bases at J, with 14 bases between the two ends. The CDR3 coding sequence is TGTGCTAGTGGCCAGGGAGCTGGGGACAATGAGCAGTTCTTC. Its translation: CASGQGAGDNEQFF.

The chain uses TRBV5-1 and TRBJ2-3, with 8 bases lining up with TRBD1. J was trimmed by 4 bases and V by 2 bases; bases with no gene match: 9. Per the germline V gene, CDR1 is SGHRS and CDR2 is YFSETQ. The CDR3 extends over 16 amino acids. CDR3: CASSLEGRGHPDTQYF. CDR3 nucleotides: TGCGCCAGCAGCTTAGAGGGCAGGGGGCATCCAGATACGCAGTATTTT.

This chain connects TRBV18 to TRBJ2-7; 7 bases match TRBD1. Germline CDR1 KGHSH, CDR2 LQKENI. The length of the CDR3 is 17 residues. The trim removed 2 bases at V and 4 bases at J, leaving 14 bases unmatched. The CDR3 nucleotides read TGTGCCAGCTCACCAGACCTAGGGGGCAGGGGGTATTACGAGCAGTACTTC. Translating gives CASSPDLGGRGYYEQYF.

The chain couples TRBV7-7 to TRBJ2-5; TRBD2 matches 10 bases. J was trimmed by 2 bases and V by 5 bases; bases with no gene match: 5. The CDR3 sequence is 15 residues long. Germline V gene data show CDR1 as SSHAT and CDR2 as FNYEAQ (reference sequence). DNA for the CDR3: TGTGCCAGCAGCCCTGGACTAGCGGAACAAGAGACCCAGTACTTC. Translated, it gives CASSPGLAEQETQYF. The variable domain in full, with the rest retrieved from reference TRBV7-7 and TRBJ2-5, is GAGVSQSPRYKVTKRGQDVTLRCDPISSHATLYWYQQALGQGPEFLTYFNYEAQPDKSGLPSDRFSAERPEGSISTLTIQRTEQRDSAMYRCASSPGLAEQETQYFGPGTRLLVL.

The rearrangement joins TRBV5-4 to TRBJ1-2; 7 bases are a match to TRBD1. This CDR3 comprises 13 residues. Germline V gene lookup returns CDR1 SGHNT and CDR2 YYREEE (reference sequence). The V segment lost 0 bases and the J segment 8 bases; nucleotides outside the gene matches: 4. This CDR3 is CASSLVGGDGYTF. DNA of the CDR3: TGTGCCAGCAGCTTGGTAGGGGGCGACGGCTACACCTTC. Full variable domain (outside the CDR3, taken from reference TRBV5-4 and TRBJ1-2): ETGVTQSPTHLIKTRGQQVTLRCSSQSGHNTVSWYQQALGQGPQFIFQYYREEENGRGNFPPRFSGLQFPNYSSELNVNALELDDSALYLCASSLVGGDGYTFGSGTRLTVV.